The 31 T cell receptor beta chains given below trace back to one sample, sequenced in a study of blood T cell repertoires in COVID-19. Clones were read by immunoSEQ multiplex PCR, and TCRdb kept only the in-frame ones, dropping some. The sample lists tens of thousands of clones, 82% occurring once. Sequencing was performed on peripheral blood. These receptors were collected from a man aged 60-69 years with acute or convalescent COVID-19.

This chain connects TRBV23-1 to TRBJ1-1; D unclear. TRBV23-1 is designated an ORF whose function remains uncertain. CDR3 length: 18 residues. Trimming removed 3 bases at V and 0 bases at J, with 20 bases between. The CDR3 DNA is TGCGCCAGCAGTCACTCATCCCCCGTAGCGGGAATGAACACTGAAGCTTTCTTT. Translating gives CASSHSSPVAGMNTEAFF.

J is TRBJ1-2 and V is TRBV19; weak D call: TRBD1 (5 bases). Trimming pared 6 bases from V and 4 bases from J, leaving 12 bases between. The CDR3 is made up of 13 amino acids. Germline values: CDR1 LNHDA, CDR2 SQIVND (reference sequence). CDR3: CASRGRVGYGYTF. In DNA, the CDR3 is TGTGCCAGTAGGGGCAGGGTTGGCTATGGCTACACCTTC.

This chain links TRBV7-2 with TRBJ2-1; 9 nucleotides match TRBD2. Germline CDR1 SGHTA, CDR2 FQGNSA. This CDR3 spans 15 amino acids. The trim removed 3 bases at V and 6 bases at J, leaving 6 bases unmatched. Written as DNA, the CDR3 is TGTGCCAGCAGCTTCTACGCGGGGGGGATCAATGAGCAGTTCTTC. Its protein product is CASSFYAGGINEQFF.

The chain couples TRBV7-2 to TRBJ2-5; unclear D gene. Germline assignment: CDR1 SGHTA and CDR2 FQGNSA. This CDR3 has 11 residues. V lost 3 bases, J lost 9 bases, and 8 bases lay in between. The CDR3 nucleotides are TGTGCCAGCAGCTTTCTGGAGCCCCAGTACTTC. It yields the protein CASSFLEPQYF.

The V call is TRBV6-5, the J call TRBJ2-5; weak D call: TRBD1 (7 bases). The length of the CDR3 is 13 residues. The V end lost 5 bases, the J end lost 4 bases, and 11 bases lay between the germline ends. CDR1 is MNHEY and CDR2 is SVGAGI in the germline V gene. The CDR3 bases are TGTGCCAGCAGTACCCAGGGGGGAGAGACCCAGTACTTC. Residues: CASSTQGGETQYF.

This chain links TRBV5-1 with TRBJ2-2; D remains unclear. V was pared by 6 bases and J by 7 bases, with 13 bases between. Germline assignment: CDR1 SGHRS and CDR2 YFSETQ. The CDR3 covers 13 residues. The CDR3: CASNDMTGGELFF. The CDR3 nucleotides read TGCGCCAGCAACGACATGACCGGCGGGGAGCTGTTTTTT. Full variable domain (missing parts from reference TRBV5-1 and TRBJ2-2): KAGVTQTPRYLIKTRGQQVTLSCSPISGHRSVSWYQQTPGQGLQFLFEYFSETQRNKGNFPGRFSGRQFSNSRSEMNVSTLELGDSALYLCASNDMTGGELFFGEGSRLTVL.

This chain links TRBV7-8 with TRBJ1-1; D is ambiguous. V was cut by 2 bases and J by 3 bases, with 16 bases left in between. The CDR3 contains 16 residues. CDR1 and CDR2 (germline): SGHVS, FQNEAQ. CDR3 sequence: CASSLMVGRAYTEAFF. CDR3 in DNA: TGTGCCAGCAGCTTAATGGTGGGGAGGGCGTACACTGAAGCTTTCTTT. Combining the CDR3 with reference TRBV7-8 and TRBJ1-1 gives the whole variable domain GAGVSQSPRYKVAKRGQDVALRCDPISGHVSLFWYQQALGQGPEFLTYFQNEAQLDKSGLPSDRFFAERPEGSVSTLKIQRTQQEDSAVYLCASSLMVGRAYTEAFFGQGTRLTVV.

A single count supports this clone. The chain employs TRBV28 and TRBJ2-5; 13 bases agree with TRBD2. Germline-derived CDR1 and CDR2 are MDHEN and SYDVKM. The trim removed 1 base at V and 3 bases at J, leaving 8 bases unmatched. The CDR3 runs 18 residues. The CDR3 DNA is TGTGCCAGCAGTTTATACCCCCCCGGGACTAGCGGGAAAGAGACCCAGTACTTC. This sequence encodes CASSLYPPGTSGKETQYF.

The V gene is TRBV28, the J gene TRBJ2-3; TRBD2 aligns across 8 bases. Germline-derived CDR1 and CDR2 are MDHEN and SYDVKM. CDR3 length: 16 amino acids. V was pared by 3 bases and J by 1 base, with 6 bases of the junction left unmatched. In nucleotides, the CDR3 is TGTGCCAGCAGTTTGACTAGCGCGGGGGGCACAGATACGCAGTATTTT. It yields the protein CASSLTSAGGTDTQYF.

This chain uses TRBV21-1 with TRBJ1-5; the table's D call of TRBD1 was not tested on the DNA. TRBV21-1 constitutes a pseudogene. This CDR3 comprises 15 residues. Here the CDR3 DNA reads TGTGCCAGCACCCTGCCGCAGGCCAGCAATCAGCCCCAGCATTTT. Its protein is CASTLPQASNQPQHF.

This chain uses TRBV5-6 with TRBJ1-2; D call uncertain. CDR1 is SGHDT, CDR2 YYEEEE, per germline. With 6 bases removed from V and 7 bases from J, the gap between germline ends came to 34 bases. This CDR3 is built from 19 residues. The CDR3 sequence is CASTLQSVARRRYFLGYTF. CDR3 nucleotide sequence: TGTGCCAGCACCCTCCAGTCAGTTGCGAGGCGTCGTTATTTTCTTGGCTACACCTTC.

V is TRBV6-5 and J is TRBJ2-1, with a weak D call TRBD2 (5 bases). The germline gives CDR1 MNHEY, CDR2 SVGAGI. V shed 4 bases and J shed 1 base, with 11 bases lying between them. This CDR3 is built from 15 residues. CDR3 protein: CASSFHGGSYNEQFF. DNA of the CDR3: TGTGCCAGCAGTTTCCACGGCGGGTCCTACAATGAGCAGTTCTTC.

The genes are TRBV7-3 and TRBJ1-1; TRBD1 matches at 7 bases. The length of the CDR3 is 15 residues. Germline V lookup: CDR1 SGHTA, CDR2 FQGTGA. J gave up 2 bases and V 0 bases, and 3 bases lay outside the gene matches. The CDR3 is CASSLTGTANTEAFF. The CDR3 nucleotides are TGTGCCAGCAGCTTAACCGGGACAGCAAACACTGAAGCTTTCTTT.

CDR3 sequence reads: CASSPGLIRTGLNTEAFF. The CDR3, as DNA: TGTGCCAGCAGCCCCGGACTAATTCGGACAGGGTTAAACACTGAAGCTTTCTTT. The chain recombines TRBV4-2 with TRBJ1-1, with TRBD1 matching 8 bases. The CDR3 length is 18 residues. The J segment lost 2 bases and the V segment lost 4 bases, leaving 15 bases of the junction unmatched. CDR1 and CDR2 (germline): LGHNA, YNFKEQ.

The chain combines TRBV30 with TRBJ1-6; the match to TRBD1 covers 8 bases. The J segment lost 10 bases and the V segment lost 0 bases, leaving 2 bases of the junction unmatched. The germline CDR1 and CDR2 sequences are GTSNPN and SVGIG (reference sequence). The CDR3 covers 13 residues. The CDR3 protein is CAWSVDRGSPLHF. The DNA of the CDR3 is TGTGCCTGGAGTGTTGACAGGGGATCACCCCTCCACTTT.

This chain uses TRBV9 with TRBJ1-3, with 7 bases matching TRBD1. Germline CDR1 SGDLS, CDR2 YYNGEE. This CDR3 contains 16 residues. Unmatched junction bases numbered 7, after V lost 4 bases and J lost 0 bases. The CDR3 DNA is TGTGCCAGCAGCACGGGACAGACTTACTCTGGAAACACCATATATTTT. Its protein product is CASSTGQTYSGNTIYF.

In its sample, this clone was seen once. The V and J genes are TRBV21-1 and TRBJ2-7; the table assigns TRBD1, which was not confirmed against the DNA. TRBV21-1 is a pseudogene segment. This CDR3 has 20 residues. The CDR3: CASSKEPGDTTGDSVGEQYF. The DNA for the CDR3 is TGTGCCAGCAGCAAGGAACCCGGAGACACAACAGGAGACTCTGTCGGGGAGCAGTACTTC.

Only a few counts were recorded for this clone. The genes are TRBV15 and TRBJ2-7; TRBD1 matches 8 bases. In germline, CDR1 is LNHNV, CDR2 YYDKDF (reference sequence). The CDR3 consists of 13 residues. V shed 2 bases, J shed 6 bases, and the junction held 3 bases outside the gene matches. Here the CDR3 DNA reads TGTGCCACCAGCAGAACCACAGGGGGCGAGCAGTACTTC. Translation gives CATSRTTGGEQYF.

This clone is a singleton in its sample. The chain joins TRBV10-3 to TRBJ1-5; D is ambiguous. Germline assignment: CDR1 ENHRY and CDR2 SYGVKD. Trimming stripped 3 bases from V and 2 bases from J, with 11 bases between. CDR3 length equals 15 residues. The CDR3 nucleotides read TGTGCCATCAGTGACCCGGGGTTTGGCAATCAGCCCCAGCATTTT. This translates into CAISDPGFGNQPQHF.

The CDR3 sequence is CACGRGGGNYGYTF. CDR3 coding DNA: TGTGCCTGCGGAAGGGGCGGTGGGAACTATGGCTACACCTTC. This sequence joins TRBV5-4 and TRBJ1-2; a weak D match, TRBD1 (5 bases). Trimming took 10 bases from V and 2 from J, leaving 18 bases between them. Germline values: CDR1 SGHNT, CDR2 YYREEE (reference sequence). The CDR3 is 14 amino acids.

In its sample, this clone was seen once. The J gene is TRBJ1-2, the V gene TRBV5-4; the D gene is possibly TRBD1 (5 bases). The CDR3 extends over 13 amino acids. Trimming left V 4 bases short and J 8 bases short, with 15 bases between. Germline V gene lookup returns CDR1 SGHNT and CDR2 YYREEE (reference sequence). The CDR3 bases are TGTGCCAGCAGCCCGGGGGTAGGGACCGGCTACACCTTC. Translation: CASSPGVGTGYTF.

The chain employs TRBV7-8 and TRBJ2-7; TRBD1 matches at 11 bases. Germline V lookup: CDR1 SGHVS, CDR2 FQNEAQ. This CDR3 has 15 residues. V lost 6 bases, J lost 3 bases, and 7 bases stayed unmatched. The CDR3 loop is CASRGAGTGGYEQYF. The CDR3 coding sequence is TGTGCCAGCAGGGGCGCCGGGACAGGGGGCTACGAGCAGTACTTC.

The CDR3 region has the DNA TGTGCCAGCAGTTACGGAGGGACAGGGGGACATGGCTACACCTTC. Translating gives CASSYGGTGGHGYTF. V usage is TRBV6-5 and J usage is TRBJ1-2; 11 bases align to TRBD1. The junction had 5 bases not matched to a gene; V was cut back by 2 bases and J by 6 bases. Per the germline V gene, CDR1 is MNHEY and CDR2 is SVGAGI. The CDR3 contains 15 residues.

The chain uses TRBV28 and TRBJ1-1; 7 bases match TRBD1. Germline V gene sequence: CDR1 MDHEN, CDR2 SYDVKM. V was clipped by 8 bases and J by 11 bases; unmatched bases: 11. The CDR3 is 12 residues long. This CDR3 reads CASHGRGRLAFF. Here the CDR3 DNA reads TGTGCCAGCCACGGGAGGGGGCGTCTGGCTTTCTTT.

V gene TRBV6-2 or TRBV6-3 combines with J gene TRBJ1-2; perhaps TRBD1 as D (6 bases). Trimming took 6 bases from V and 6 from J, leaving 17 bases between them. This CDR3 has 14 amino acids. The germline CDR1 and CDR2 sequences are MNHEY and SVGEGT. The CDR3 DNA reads TGTGCCAGCAGCTCATCCGGGACAAAAAATGGCTACACCTTC. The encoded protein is CASSSSGTKNGYTF.

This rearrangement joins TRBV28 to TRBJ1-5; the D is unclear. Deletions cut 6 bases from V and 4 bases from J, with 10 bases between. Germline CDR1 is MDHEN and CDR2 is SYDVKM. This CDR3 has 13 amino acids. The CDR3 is CASRALLNQPQHF. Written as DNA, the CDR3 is TGTGCCAGCAGAGCTTTACTAAATCAGCCCCAGCATTTT. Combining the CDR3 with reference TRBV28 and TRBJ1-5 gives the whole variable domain DVKVTQSSRYLVKRTGEKVFLECVQDMDHENMFWYRQDPGLGLRLIYFSYDVKMKEKGDIPEGYSVSREKKERFSLILESASTNQTSMYLCASRALLNQPQHFGDGTRLSIL.

CDR3 region: CASSSLAGVTEQFF. As DNA, the CDR3 is TGTGCCAGCAGCTCCTTAGCGGGAGTAACTGAGCAGTTCTTC. V is TRBV7-9 and J is TRBJ2-1; 9 bases are shared with TRBD2. The CDR3 is 14 residues long. V trimming: 4 bases; J trimming: 9 bases; junction bases outside the gene matches: 7. Looked up from germline, CDR1 is SEHNR and CDR2 is FQNEAQ (reference sequence).

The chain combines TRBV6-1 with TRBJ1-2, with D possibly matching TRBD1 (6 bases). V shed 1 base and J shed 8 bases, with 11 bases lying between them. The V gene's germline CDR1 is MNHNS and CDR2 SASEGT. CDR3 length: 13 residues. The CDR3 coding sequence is TGTGCCAGCAGTGAAGTAGGGGGTTGGGGCTACACCTTC. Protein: CASSEVGGWGYTF.

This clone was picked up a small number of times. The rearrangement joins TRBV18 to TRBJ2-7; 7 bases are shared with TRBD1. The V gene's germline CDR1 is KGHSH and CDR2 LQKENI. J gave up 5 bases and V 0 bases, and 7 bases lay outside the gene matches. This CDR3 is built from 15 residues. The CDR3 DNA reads TGTGCCAGCTCACCACCGGGGCAGGGGGAGCACGAGCAGTACTTC. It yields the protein CASSPPGQGEHEQYF.

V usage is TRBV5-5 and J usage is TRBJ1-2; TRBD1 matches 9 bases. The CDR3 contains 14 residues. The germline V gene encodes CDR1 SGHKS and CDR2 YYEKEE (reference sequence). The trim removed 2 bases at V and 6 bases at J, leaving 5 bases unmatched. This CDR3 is CASSLHRGQNGYTF. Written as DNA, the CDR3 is TGTGCCAGCAGCTTACACAGGGGGCAAAATGGCTACACCTTC.

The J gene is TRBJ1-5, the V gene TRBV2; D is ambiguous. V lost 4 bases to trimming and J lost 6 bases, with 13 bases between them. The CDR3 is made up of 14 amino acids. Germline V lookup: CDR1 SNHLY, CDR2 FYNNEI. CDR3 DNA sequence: TGTGCCAGCAGTGGGAGCGATGCTCGTCAGCCCCAGCATTTT. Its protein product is CASSGSDARQPQHF.